This T cell receptor (beta chain) stems from a study of cytomegalovirus exposure and HLA in healthy donors. This CDR3 comprises 15 residues. V lost 6 bases and J lost 4; bases outside the gene matches: 3. Germline V gene lookup returns CDR1 LGHNA and CDR2 YNFKEQ. The PCR employed 60 Vbeta primers together with 13 Jbeta primers. Profiled with immunoSEQ multiplex PCR; TCRdb holds only in-frame clones, not every one. Of over 95,000 clones listed, 65% to 85% are singletons. This TCR came from a woman in her thirties in good health and CMV-seropositive. V usage is TRBV4-2 and J usage is TRBJ2-1; 13 bases match TRBD2. Sequenced sample: PBMCs. The CDR3 here is CASRRTSGSYNEQFF. DNA for the CDR3: TGTGCCAGCAGGCGGACTAGCGGGAGTTACAATGAGCAGTTCTTC.